This entry describes one T cell receptor (beta chain). Its antigen is still unknown. Assay: immunoSEQ multiplex PCR; the TCRdb copy retains only in-frame clones and omits some. The sample contains over 100,000 clones, roughly 90% of which appear only once. This specimen comes from a study of T cell responses to AZD1222 COVID-19 vaccine. Study results and caveats: Spike regions recognized by vaccine-associated CD4 TCRs spanned the protein, led by 160-218 and 743-854.

In germline, CDR1 is GTSNPN, CDR2 SVGIG (reference sequence). The CDR3 is 17 amino acids. Losses at the gene ends were 4 bases for V and 3 bases for J; bases not matched to a gene: 9. Material: peripheral blood, obtained 28 days after the second AZD1222 dose. The TCR was taken from an adult who received the AZD1222 COVID-19 vaccine. This rearrangement joins TRBV30 to TRBJ2-1, with TRBD2 identical over 13 bases. This chain's CDR3 is CAWTSSGTSGVYNEQFF. CDR3 bases: TGTGCCTGGACCTCCTCCGGGACTAGCGGGGTCTACAATGAGCAGTTCTTC.